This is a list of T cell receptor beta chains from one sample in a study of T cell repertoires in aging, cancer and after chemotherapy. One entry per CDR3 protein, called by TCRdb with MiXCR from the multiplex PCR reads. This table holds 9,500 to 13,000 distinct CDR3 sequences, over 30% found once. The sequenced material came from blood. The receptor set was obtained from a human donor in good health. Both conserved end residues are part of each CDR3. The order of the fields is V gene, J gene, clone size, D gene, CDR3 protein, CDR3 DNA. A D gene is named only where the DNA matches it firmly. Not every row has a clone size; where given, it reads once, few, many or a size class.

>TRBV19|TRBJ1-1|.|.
CASTPSTGAEAFF
TGTGCCAGTACCCCAAGCACCGGGGCCGAAGCTTTCTTT
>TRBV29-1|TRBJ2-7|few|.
CSVESAGKFHEQYF
TGCAGCGTTGAATCGGCAGGGAAGTTCCACGAGCAGTACTTC
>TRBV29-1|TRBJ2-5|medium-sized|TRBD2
CSATTSGKGETQYF
TGCAGCGCAACGACTAGCGGGAAAGGTGAGACCCAGTACTTC
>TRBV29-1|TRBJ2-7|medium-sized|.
CSVEIGGVYEQYF
TGCAGCGTTGAAATAGGCGGGGTTTACGAGCAGTACTTC
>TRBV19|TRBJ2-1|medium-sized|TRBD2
CASRLAGVNEQFF
TGTGCCAGTCGACTAGCGGGAGTCAATGAGCAGTTCTTC
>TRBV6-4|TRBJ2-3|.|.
CASSDSQGADTQYF
TGTGCCAGCAGTGACTCGCAGGGCGCAGATACGCAGTATTTT
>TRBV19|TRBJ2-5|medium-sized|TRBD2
CASSIRAGAETQYF
TGTGCCAGTAGTATAAGGGCGGGAGCAGAGACCCAGTACTTC
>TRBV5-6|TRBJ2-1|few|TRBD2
CASSLVGSGRGNEQFF
TGTGCCAGCAGCTTGGTAGGTAGCGGGAGGGGCAATGAGCAGTTCTTC
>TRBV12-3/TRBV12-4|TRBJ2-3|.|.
CASTRVSSTDTQYF
TGTGCCAGCACCCGTGTTTCTAGCACAGATACGCAGTATTTT
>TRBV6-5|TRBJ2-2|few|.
CASSYLGSGTGELFF
TGTGCCAGCAGTTACCTCGGGAGTGGGACCGGGGAGCTGTTTTTT
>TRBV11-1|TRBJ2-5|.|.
CASSLLQETQYF
TGTGCCAGCAGCCTACTACAAGAGACCCAGTACTTC
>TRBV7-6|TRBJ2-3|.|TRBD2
CASSQFGLADTSTDTQYF
TGTGCCAGCAGCCAATTCGGGCTAGCGGACACTAGCACAGATACGCAGTATTTT
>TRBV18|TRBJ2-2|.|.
CASSQDHTGELFF
TGTGCCAGCTCACAGGATCACACCGGGGAGCTGTTTTTT
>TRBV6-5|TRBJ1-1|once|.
CDSSYGPGGRTEAFF
TGTGACAGCAGTTACGGACCCGGGGGCCGGACTGAAGCTTTCTTT
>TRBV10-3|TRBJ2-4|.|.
CAISRTEENIQYF
TGTGCCATCAGTCGGACAGAAGAAAACATTCAGTACTTC
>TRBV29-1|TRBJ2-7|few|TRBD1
CSVGKGARVEQYF
TGCAGCGTTGGAAAGGGGGCTCGGGTCGAGCAGTACTTC
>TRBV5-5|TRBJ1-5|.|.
CASSSGIAGNSNQPQHF
TGTGCCAGCAGTTCGGGAATTGCAGGGAATAGCAATCAGCCCCAGCATTTT
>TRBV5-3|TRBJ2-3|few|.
CARSFQGDTQYF
TGTGCCAGAAGCTTTCAGGGGGATACGCAGTATTTT
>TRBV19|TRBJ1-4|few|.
CASSKWQTTNEKLFF
TGTGCCAGTAGTAAATGGCAGACTACTAATGAAAAACTGTTTTTT